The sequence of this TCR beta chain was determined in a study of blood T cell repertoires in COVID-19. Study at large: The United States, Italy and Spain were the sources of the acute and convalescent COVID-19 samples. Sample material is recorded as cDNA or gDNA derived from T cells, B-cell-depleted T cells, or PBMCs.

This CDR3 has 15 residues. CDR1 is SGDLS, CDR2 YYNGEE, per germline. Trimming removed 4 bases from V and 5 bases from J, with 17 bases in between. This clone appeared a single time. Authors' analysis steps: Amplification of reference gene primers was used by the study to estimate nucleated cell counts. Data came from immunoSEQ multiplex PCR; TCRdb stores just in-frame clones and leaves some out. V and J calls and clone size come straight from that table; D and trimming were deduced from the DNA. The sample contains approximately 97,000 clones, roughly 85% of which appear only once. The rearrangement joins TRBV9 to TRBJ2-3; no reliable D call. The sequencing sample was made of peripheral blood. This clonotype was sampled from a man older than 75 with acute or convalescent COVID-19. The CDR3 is CASSSRLNSGDTQYF. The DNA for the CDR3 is TGTGCCAGCAGCTCGAGACTGAACTCGGGAGATACGCAGTATTTT.